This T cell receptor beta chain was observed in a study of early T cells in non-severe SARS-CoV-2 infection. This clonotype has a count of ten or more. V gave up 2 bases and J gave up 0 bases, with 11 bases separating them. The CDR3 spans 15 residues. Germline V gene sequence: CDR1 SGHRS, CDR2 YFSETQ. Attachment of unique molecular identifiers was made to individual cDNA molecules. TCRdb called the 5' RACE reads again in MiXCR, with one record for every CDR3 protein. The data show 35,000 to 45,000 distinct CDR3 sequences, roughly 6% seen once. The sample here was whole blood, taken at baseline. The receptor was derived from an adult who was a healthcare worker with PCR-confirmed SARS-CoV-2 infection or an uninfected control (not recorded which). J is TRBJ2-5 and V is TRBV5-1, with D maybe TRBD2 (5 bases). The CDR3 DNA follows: TGCGCCAGCAGCTTAGTACCCGGGAACCAAGAGACCCAGTACTTC. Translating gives CASSLVPGNQETQYF.